The clone carrying this TCR beta chain appeared a few times. Its specificity is not known. This CDR3 is also generated by other DNA sequences in the sample. V shed 5 bases, J shed 6 bases, and the junction held 1 base outside the gene matches. The germline V gene encodes CDR1 SGHTA and CDR2 FQGTGA. CDR3 size: 14 residues. As originally analysed: After removing out-of-frame reads, approximately 2 million distinct TCRbeta sequences remained. Sequencing was performed with immunoSEQ multiplex PCR; in TCRdb, only in-frame clones are kept and a portion is missing. V and J calls plus clone size are reproduced from that table; the DNA served to infer D and trimming. This sample has about 56,000 clones, with roughly 82% found just once. This sample stems from a study of memory CD4+ T cells and cytomegalovirus serostatus. The wider study: Healthy Belgian adult donors included several CMV-positive and some 24 CMV-negative people.

Single viable CD3+CD4+CD8-CD45RO+ cells were sorted as the memory CD4+ T cells. The study's findings and limits: Median bootstrapped AUC for CMV status was approximately 0.96 originally, roughly 0.92 US-trained. Each of roughly 65 CMV-associated TCRbeta sequences occurred in one to five individuals.

The receptor was derived from an adult in good health and CMV-seronegative. The chain is built from TRBV7-3 and TRBJ2-1; 13 nucleotides match TRBD2. The sequencing input was memory CD4+ T cells from blood. In DNA form, the CDR3 reads TGTGCCAGCAGCCGGACTAGCGGGGGCAATGAGCAGTTCTTC. It translates to CASSRTSGGNEQFF.